A selection of T cell receptor beta chains follows, all from one sample in a study of T cell clones after liver transplantation. Using immunoSEQ multiplex PCR, the repertoire was profiled, and TCRdb retains in-frame clones only, with some absent. The data hold roughly 49,000 clones, with over 55% observed a single time. Sequences were derived from CD4+ T cells from blood, sampled roughly 55 months after liver transplant. The receptors stem from a human patient who received a liver transplant. Some T cells here may be from the graft donor. CDR3s include the opening cysteine and the closing phenylalanine or tryptophan. A D gene is named only where the DNA matches it firmly. Size values are once, few and many counts, or a class for expanded clones, and some rows have none.

15	-	TRBV7-9	-	TRBJ1-2	TGTGCCAGCAGCCAAATAGGGGGGAGCGACTATGGCTACACCTTC	CASSQIGGSDYGYTF
13	TRBD1	TRBV6-1	-	TRBJ1-1	TGTGCCAGCAGGGAGCAGGGGGACACTGAAGCTTTCTTT	CASREQGDTEAFF
15	-	TRBV2	-	TRBJ1-4	TGTGCCAGCAGTGAAGGGGGCAGGGGTGGTGAAAAACTGTTTTTT	CASSEGGRGGEKLFF
14	-	TRBV5-4	-	TRBJ1-1	TGTGCCAGCAGCCCACGGGGGAAGAACACTGAAGCTTTCTTT	CASSPRGKNTEAFF
15	-	TRBV28	few	TRBJ2-2	TGTGCCAGCAGTTCCCCGGCGAGTCCGGCGGGGGAGCTGTTTTTT	CASSSPASPAGELFF
13	-	TRBV2	-	TRBJ2-1	TGTGCCAGCCTTGTGGGGGGCCCCAATGAGCAGTTCTTC	CASLVGGPNEQFF
13	-	TRBV10-1	-	TRBJ1-1	TGCGCCAGCAGTGTAGGAGGAAACACTGAAGCTTTCTTT	CASSVGGNTEAFF
14	-	TRBV2	-	TRBJ2-7	TGTGCCAGCAGTGGAGTAGGGGGCTCCTACGAGCAGTACTTC	CASSGVGGSYEQYF
14	-	TRBV6-6	-	TRBJ1-1	TGTGCCAGCAGTTACTCAACCGGGAACACTGAAGCTTTCTTT	CASSYSTGNTEAFF
12	-	TRBV5-1	-	TRBJ2-7	TGCGCCAGCAGCTTAACCGGGCCCCGGCAGTACTTC	CASSLTGPRQYF
13	-	TRBV4-1	few	TRBJ2-4	TGCGCCAGCAGTTTCGACCTGAGGAACATTCAGTACTTC	CASSFDLRNIQYF
11	TRBD1	TRBV29-1	-	TRBJ1-1	TGCAGCGCCGACAGGGGCACTGAAGCTTTCTTT	CSADRGTEAFF
13	TRBD1	TRBV7-8	-	TRBJ1-1	TGTGCCAGCAGTTTATCAGGGGGTAGTGAAGCTTTCTTT	CASSLSGGSEAFF
13	TRBD1	TRBV5-4	-	TRBJ1-1	TGTGCCAGCAGACGGGACAGATACACTGAAGCTTTCTTT	CASRRDRYTEAFF
15	-	TRBV28	-	TRBJ1-1	TGTGCCAGCAGTTTACTAGCGGCAGAAGGCACTGAAGCTTTCTTT	CASSLLAAEGTEAFF
15	-	TRBV11-2	-	TRBJ1-2	TGTGCCAGCAGCTTAACTTGGGTGGGGGGCGGAGGCTACACCTTC	CASSLTWVGGGGYTF
16	-	TRBV9	once	TRBJ1-3	TGTGCCAGCAGCTCCAGTACCCTTGGCTCTGGAAACACCATATATTTT	CASSSSTLGSGNTIYF
15	TRBD1	TRBV5-5	few	TRBJ2-5	TGTGCCAGCAGCTCGCCCTACAGGGGGCGAAAGACCCAGTACTTC	CASSSPYRGRKTQYF
16	-	TRBV4-1	-	TRBJ1-2	TGCGCCAGCAGCCATCGTGCGGGGGGCTCGAGCTATGGCTACACCTTC	CASSHRAGGSSYGYTF
14	-	TRBV7-2	-	TRBJ1-5	TGTGCCAGCAGCTTAAACGCAGGCGGTCAGCCCCAGCATTTT	CASSLNAGGQPQHF
12	-	TRBV30	-	TRBJ1-2	TGTGCCTATGAATCCCCCCCGCAGCTCTACACCTTC	CAYESPPQLYTF
15	TRBD2	TRBV4-2	-	TRBJ2-3	TGTGCCAGCAGCTCCACTAGCGGGGGGCCCGATACGCAGTATTTT	CASSSTSGGPDTQYF
13	TRBD1	TRBV10-3	-	TRBJ2-5	TGTGCCATCAGTGGACAGGGGGCAGAGACCCAGTACTTC	CAISGQGAETQYF
15	TRBD1	TRBV11-3	-	TRBJ2-4	TGTGCCAGCTTTCCGGGACAGGGGGCCAAAAACATTCAGTACTTC	CASFPGQGAKNIQYF
18	TRBD1	TRBV28	-	TRBJ2-2	TGTGCCAGCAGTTCCTACCCGGGACAGGGTGCTAACACCGGGGAGCTGTTTTTT	CASSSYPGQGANTGELFF
14	-	TRBV28	-	TRBJ2-7	TGTGCCAGCACCCCCGGAGGTACTCGGTACGAGCAGTACTTC	CASTPGGTRYEQYF
13	-	TRBV28	-	TRBJ1-1	TGTGCCAGCAGGAGCCTCAGGGCCACTGAAGCTTTCTTT	CASRSLRATEAFF
14	-	TRBV7-2	-	TRBJ1-1	TGTGCCAGCAGCCCCGGACCGGAGAACACTGAAGCTTTCTTT	CASSPGPENTEAFF
17	TRBD2	TRBV18	once	TRBJ2-7	TGTGCCAGCTCCCCACGGCGGGCGGGGGGCCTGATCTACGAGCAGTACTTC	CASSPRRAGGLIYEQYF
14	TRBD1	TRBV6-4	-	TRBJ2-1	TGTGCCAGCAGTGACCAGGACAGGGGATCTGAGCAGTTCTTC	CASSDQDRGSEQFF
14	TRBD1	TRBV6-6	few	TRBJ1-1	TGTGCCAGCAGTTACCTAAGACAGGGATCGGATGCTTTCTTT	CASSYLRQGSDAFF
14	TRBD1	TRBV18	-	TRBJ1-6	TGTGCCAGCTCACCAGGGACAGGGAATTCACCCCTCCACTTT	CASSPGTGNSPLHF
17	-	TRBV7-9	-	TRBJ1-1	TGTGCCAGCAGCTTAGCGGGGAAAGGGTTGATGAACACTGAAGCTTTCTTT	CASSLAGKGLMNTEAFF
13	-	TRBV15	-	TRBJ2-3	TGTGCCACCAGCAGAGCAGATTCCAGTACGCAGTATTTT	CATSRADSSTQYF
16	-	TRBV1	-	TRBJ2-3	TGCACCAGCAGCCTGTCGACTAGCGGTTACACAGATACGCAGTATTTT	CTSSLSTSGYTDTQYF